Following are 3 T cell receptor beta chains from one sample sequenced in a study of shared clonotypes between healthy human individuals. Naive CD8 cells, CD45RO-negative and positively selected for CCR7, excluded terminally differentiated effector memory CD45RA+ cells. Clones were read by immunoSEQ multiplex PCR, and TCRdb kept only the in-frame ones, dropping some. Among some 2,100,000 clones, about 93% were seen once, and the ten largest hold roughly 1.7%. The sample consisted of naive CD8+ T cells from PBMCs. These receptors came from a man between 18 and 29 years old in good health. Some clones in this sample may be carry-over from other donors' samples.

This CDR3 is CASSVDRRYNEQFF. The CDR3 DNA sequence: TGCGCCAGCAGTGTGGACAGGCGATACAATGAGCAGTTCTTC. The chain joins TRBV4-1 to TRBJ2-1; TRBD1 matches at 7 bases. With V trimmed by 6 bases and J by 4 bases, 6 bases remained unmatched. CDR3 length equals 14 residues. In germline, CDR1 is MGHRA, CDR2 YSYEKL.

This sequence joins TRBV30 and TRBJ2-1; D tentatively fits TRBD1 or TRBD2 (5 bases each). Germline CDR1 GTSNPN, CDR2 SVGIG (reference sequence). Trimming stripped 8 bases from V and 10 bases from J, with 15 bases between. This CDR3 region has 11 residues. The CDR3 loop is CARGRGNEQFF. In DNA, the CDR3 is TGTGCCAGGGGTCGGGGAAACGAGCAGTTCTTC.

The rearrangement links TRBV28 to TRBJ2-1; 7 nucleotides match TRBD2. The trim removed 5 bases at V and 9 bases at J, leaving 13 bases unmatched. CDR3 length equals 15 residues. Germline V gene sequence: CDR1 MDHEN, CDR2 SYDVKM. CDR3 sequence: CASSPMAGVIVEQFF. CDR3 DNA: TGTGCCAGCAGTCCCATGGCGGGAGTGATTGTTGAGCAGTTCTTC.